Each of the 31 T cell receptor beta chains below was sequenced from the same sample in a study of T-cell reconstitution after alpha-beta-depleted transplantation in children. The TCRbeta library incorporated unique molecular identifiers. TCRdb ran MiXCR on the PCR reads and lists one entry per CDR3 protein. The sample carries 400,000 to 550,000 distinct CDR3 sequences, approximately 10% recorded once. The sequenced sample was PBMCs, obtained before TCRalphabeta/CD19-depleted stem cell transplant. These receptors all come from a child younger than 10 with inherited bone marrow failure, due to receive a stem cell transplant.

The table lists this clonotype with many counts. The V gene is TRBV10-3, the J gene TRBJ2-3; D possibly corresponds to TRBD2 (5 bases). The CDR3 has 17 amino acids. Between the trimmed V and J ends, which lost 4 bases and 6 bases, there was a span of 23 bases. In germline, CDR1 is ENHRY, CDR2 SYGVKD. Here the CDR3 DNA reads TGTGCCATCAGTGGCTCGACGTATCGAGGGAGTATGGATACGCAGTATTTT. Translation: CAISGSTYRGSMDTQYF.

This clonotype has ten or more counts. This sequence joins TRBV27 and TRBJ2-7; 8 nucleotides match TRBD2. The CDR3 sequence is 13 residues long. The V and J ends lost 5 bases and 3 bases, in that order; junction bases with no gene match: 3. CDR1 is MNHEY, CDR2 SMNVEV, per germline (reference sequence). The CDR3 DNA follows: TGTGCCAGCAGTAAGGGACTAGTCTACGAGCAGTACTTC. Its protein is CASSKGLVYEQYF.

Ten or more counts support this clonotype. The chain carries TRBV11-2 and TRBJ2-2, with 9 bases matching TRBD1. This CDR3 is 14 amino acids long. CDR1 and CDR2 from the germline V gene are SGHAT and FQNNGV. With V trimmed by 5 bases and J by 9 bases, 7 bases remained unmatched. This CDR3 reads CASSTDRGVRELFF. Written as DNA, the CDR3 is TGTGCCAGCAGCACGGACAGGGGAGTCCGGGAGCTGTTTTTT.

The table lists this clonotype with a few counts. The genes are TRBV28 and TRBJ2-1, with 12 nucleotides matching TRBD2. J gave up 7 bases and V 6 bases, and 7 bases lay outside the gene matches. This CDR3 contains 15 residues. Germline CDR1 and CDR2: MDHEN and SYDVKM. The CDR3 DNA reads TGTGCCAGCAGCCGACTAGCGGGAGTGCGAAATGAGCAGTTCTTC. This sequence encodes CASSRLAGVRNEQFF.

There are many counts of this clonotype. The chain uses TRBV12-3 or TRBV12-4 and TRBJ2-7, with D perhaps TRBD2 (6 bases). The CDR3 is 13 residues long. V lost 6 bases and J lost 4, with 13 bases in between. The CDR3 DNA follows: TGTGCCAGCAGGCGGGGAGGAGGGTACGAGCAGTACTTC. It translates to CASRRGGGYEQYF.

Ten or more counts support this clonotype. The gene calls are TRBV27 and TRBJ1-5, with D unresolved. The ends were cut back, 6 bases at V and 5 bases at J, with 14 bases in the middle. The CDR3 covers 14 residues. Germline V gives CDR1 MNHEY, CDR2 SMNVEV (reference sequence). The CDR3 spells CASRKAGLDQPQHF. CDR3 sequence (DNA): TGTGCCAGCAGAAAAGCGGGTCTGGATCAGCCCCAGCATTTT.

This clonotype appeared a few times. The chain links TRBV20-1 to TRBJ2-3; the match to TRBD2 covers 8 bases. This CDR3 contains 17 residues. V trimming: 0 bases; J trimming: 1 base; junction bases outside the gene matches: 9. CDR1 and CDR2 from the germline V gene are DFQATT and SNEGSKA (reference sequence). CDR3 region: CSARDWASGPGTDTQYF. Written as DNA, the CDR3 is TGCAGTGCTAGAGATTGGGCTAGCGGGCCCGGCACAGATACGCAGTATTTT.

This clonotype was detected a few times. CDR3 residues: CASSLGGSRGAFF. The DNA for the CDR3 is TGTGCCAGCAGTTTAGGCGGGTCTCGAGGAGCTTTCTTT. The chain joins TRBV28 to TRBJ1-1; no reliable D call. CDR1 and CDR2 from the germline V gene are MDHEN and SYDVKM. This CDR3 spans 13 amino acids. V dropped 2 bases and J dropped 10 bases, with 14 bases sitting between them.

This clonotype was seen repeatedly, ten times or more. Written as DNA, the CDR3 is TGTGCCAGCAGCCAAGATCAAGGCTTCGGGGAGCTGTTTTTT. Residues: CASSQDQGFGELFF. The chain is built from TRBV4-2 and TRBJ2-2; no clear D gene. The germline CDR1 and CDR2 sequences are LGHNA and YNFKEQ. CDR3 size: 14 residues. Trimming shortened V by 0 bases and J by 7 bases, and 9 bases separated the two germline ends.

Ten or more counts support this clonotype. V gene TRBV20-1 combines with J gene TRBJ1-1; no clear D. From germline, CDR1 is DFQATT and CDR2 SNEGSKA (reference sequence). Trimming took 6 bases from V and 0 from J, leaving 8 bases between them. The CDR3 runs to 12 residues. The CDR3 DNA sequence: TGCAGTGCGGGCCGTCTGAACACTGAAGCTTTCTTT. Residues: CSAGRLNTEAFF.

For the CDR3, the DNA is TGTGCCAGCAGCTTAACGGGACAGGACCACAATGAGCAGTTCTTC. It specifies CASSLTGQDHNEQFF. The chain couples TRBV7-9 to TRBJ2-1; 8 nucleotides match TRBD1. V was pared by 2 bases and J by 5 bases, with 5 bases of the junction left unmatched. Germline CDR1 is SEHNR and CDR2 is FQNEAQ (reference sequence). The CDR3 has 15 residues. Combining the CDR3 with reference TRBV7-9 and TRBJ2-1 gives the whole variable domain DTGVSQNPRHKITKRGQNVTFRCDPISEHNRLYWYRQTLGQGPEFLTYFQNEAQLEKSRLLSDRFSAERPKGSFSTLEIQRTEQGDSAMYLCASSLTGQDHNEQFFGPGTRLTVL.

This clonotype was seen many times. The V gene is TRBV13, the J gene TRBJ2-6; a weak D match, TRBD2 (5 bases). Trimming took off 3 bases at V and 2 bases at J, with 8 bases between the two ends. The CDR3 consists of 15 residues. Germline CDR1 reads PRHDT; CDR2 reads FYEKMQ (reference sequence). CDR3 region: CASSFTRAGANVLTF. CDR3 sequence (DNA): TGTGCCAGCAGCTTTACGAGGGCTGGGGCCAACGTCCTGACTTTC.

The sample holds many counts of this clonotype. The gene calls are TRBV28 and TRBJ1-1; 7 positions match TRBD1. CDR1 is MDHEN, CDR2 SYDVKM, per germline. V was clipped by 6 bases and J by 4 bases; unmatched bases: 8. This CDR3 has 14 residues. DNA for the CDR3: TGTGCCAGCAGCCATCGACAGGGAGGCACTGAAGCTTTCTTT. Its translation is CASSHRQGGTEAFF.

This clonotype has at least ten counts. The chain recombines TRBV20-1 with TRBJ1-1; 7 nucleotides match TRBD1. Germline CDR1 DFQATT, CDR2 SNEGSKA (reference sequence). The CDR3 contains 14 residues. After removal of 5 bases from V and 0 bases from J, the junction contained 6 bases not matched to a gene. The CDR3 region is CSAANRGVNTEAFF. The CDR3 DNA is TGCAGTGCTGCGAACAGGGGAGTGAACACTGAAGCTTTCTTT.

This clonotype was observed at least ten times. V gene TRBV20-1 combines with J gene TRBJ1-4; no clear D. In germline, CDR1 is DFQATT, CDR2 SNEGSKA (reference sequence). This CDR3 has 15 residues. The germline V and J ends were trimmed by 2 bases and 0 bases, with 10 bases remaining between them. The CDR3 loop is CSARSLVATNEKLFF. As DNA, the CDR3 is TGCAGTGCTAGATCTCTTGTGGCAACTAATGAAAAACTGTTTTTT.

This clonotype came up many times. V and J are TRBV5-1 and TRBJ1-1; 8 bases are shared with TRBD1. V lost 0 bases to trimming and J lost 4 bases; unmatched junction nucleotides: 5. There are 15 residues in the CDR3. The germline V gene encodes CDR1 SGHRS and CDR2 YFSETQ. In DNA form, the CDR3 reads TGCGCCAGCAGCTTGGACGAGACAGGGGTCACTGAAGCTTTCTTT. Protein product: CASSLDETGVTEAFF.

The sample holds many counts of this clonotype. The CDR3 region has the DNA TGTGCCACCAGCAGCTGGACTACCACAGATACGCAGTATTTT. It codes for CATSSWTTTDTQYF. The chain combines TRBV15 with TRBJ2-3; TRBD2 is a possible D gene (6 bases). The V gene's germline CDR1 is LNHNV and CDR2 YYDKDF (reference sequence). V was trimmed by 3 bases and J by 2 bases, leaving 9 bases between them. The CDR3 is 14 residues long.

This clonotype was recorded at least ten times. CDR3 coding DNA: TGCAGTGCTAGAGGGTCGGATAACTGGGAGCAGTTCTTC. It is translated as CSARGSDNWEQFF. The V gene is TRBV20-1, the J gene TRBJ2-1, with no clear D. The V and J ends lost 1 base and 10 bases respectively, with 14 bases between them. CDR1 and CDR2 (germline): DFQATT, SNEGSKA (reference sequence). This CDR3 region has 13 residues.

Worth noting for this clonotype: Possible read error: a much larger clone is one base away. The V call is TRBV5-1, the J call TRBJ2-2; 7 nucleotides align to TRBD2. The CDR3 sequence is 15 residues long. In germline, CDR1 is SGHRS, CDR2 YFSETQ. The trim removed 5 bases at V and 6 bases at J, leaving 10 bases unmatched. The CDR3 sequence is CASSPGLAVAGELFF. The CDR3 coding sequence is TGCGCCAGCAGTCCAGGGCTAGCGGTAGCCGGGGAGCTGTTTTTT.

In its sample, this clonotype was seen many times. CDR3 coding DNA: TGCAGTGCTAGAGATCTTCGGGCAGCCTCTTCCTACGAGCAGTACTTC. Protein product: CSARDLRAASSYEQYF. V gene TRBV20-1 combines with J gene TRBJ2-7; no reliable D call. The V end lost 0 bases, the J end lost 1 base, and 16 bases lay between the germline ends. The CDR3 runs 16 residues. The V gene's germline CDR1 is DFQATT and CDR2 SNEGSKA (reference sequence).

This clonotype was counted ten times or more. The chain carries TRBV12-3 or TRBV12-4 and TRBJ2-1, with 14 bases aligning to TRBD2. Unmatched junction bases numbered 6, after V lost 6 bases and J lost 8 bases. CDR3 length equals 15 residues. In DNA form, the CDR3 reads TGTGCCAGCAGCCCGACTAGCGGGAGGGACGATGAGCAGTTCTTC. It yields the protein CASSPTSGRDDEQFF.

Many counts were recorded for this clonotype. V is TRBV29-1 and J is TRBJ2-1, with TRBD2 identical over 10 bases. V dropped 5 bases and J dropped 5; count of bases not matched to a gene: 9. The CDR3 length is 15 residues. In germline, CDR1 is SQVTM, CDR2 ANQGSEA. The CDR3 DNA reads TGCAGCGTTAACACGCTAGCGGGAGTCGACAATGAGCAGTTCTTC. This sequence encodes CSVNTLAGVDNEQFF.

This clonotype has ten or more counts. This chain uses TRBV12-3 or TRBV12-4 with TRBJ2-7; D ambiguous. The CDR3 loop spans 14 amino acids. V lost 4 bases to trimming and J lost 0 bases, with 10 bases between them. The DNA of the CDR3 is TGTGCCAGCAGTTCCAGCGCTCTCTCCTACGAGCAGTACTTC. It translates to CASSSSALSYEQYF.

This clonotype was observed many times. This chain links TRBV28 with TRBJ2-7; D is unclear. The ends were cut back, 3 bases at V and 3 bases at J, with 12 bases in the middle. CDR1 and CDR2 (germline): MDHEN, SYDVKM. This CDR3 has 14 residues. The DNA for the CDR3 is TGTGCCAGCAGTTTGTCCGGAACTTACTACGAGCAGTACTTC. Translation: CASSLSGTYYEQYF.

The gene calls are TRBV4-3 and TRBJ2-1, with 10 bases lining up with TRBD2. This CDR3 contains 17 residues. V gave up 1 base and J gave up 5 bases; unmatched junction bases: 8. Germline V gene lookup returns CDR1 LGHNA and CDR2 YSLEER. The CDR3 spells CASSQGLGLAAHNEQFF. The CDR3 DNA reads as TGCGCCAGCAGCCAAGGCCTCGGACTAGCGGCCCACAATGAGCAGTTCTTC.

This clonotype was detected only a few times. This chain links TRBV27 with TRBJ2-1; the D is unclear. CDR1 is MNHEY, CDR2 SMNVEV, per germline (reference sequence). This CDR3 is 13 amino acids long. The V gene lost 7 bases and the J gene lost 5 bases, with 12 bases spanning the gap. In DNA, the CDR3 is TGTGCCAGCACCACCCCGTCGCACAATGAGCAGTTCTTC. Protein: CASTTPSHNEQFF.

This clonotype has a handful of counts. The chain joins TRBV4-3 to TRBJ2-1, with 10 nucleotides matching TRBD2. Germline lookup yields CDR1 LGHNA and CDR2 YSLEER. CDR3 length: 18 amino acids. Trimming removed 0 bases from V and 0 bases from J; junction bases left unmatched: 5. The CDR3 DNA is TGCGCCAGCAGCCAAGATCTAACTAGCGGGATCTCCTACAATGAGCAGTTCTTC. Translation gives CASSQDLTSGISYNEQFF.

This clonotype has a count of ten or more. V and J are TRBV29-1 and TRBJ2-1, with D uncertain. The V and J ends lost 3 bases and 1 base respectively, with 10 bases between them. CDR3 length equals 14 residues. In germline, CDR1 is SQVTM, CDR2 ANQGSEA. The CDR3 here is CSVEGPPSYNEQFF. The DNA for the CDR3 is TGCAGCGTTGAGGGCCCTCCTTCCTACAATGAGCAGTTCTTC.

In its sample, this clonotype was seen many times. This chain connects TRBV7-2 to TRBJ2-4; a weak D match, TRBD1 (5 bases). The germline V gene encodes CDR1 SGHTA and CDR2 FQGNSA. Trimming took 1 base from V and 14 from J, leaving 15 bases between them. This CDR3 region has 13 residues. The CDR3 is CASSLGPRGAKYF. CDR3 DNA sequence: TGTGCCAGCAGCTTAGGTCCCCGTGGGGCCAAGTACTTC.

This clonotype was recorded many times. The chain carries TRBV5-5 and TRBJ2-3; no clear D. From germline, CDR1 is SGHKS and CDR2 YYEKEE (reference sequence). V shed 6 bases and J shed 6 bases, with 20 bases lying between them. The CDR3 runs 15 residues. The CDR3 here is CASIPGPTPPDTQYF. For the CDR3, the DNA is TGTGCCAGCATCCCCGGACCTACACCTCCCGATACGCAGTATTTT.

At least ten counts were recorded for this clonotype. This CDR3 reads CASSPEAGAAGELFF. CDR3 DNA sequence: TGTGCCAGCAGTCCCGAAGCGGGAGCGGCCGGGGAGCTGTTTTTT. This chain joins TRBV12-3 or TRBV12-4 and TRBJ2-2; 8 bases fit TRBD2. The trim removed 5 bases at V and 6 bases at J, leaving 8 bases unmatched. The CDR3 contains 15 residues.